This entry lists 17 T cell receptor beta chains sequenced from one sample in a study of cytomegalovirus exposure and HLA in healthy donors. The PCR employed 60 Vbeta primers together with 13 Jbeta primers. Using immunoSEQ multiplex PCR, the repertoire was profiled, and TCRdb retains in-frame clones only, with some absent. Of some 180,000 clones in the sample, around three quarters were seen once. The sample comprised PBMCs. These receptors originate from a woman in her twenties or thirties in good health and CMV-seropositive.

The genes are TRBV28 and TRBJ1-5; maybe TRBD1 (5 bases). Germline CDR1 is MDHEN and CDR2 is SYDVKM. Trimming removed 6 bases from V and 0 bases from J, with 9 bases in between. The CDR3 has 14 amino acids. The CDR3 DNA reads TGTGCCAGCAGGAGCGGGGGTAGCAATCAGCCCCAGCATTTT. It yields the protein CASRSGGSNQPQHF.

The rearrangement joins TRBV5-1 to TRBJ1-1, with 8 positions matching TRBD1. The length of the CDR3 is 13 residues. Trimming took 4 bases from V and 11 from J; bases not matched to a gene: 10. Germline V gives CDR1 SGHRS, CDR2 YFSETQ. The CDR3 protein is CASSPGGAMWAFF. CDR3 sequence (DNA): TGCGCCAGCAGCCCAGGGGGCGCCATGTGGGCTTTCTTT.

The rearrangement uses TRBV7-9 and TRBJ1-2, with D possibly TRBD1 on 6 matching bases. The CDR3 runs to 13 residues. In germline, CDR1 is SEHNR, CDR2 FQNEAQ (reference sequence). V lost 5 bases and J 8 bases, leaving 15 bases between the germline ends. DNA of the CDR3: TGTGCCAGCAGCGTCGGACAGTCTGGCGGCTACACCTTC. Encoded protein: CASSVGQSGGYTF.

In nucleotides, the CDR3 is TGTGCCAGCAGTGAACGCCGGAGCTCCTATAATTCACCCCTCCACTTT. Encoded protein: CASSERRSSYNSPLHF. The chain links TRBV2 to TRBJ1-6; D gene ambiguous. CDR1 and CDR2 from the germline V gene are SNHLY and FYNNEI. V shed 2 bases and J shed 0 bases, with 8 bases lying between them. The CDR3 has 16 amino acids. The full variable domain, with the rest looked up from reference TRBV2 and TRBJ1-6, is EPEVTQTPSHQVTQMGQEVILRCVPISNHLYFYWYRQILGQKVEFLVSFYNNEISEKSEIFDDQFSVERPDGSNFTLKIRSTKLEDSAMYFCASSERRSSYNSPLHFGNGTRLTVT.

V is TRBV9 and J is TRBJ2-1; D is possibly TRBD1 (6 bases). Germline V gene lookup returns CDR1 SGDLS and CDR2 YYNGEE. Trimming removed 4 bases at V and 4 bases at J, with 12 bases between. The CDR3 is 14 amino acids. CDR3 protein: CASSPSDSYNEQFF. The CDR3 DNA reads TGTGCCAGCAGCCCCTCGGACAGTTACAATGAGCAGTTCTTC.

This rearrangement joins TRBV11-3 to TRBJ2-2; the D gene is possibly TRBD1 (5 bases). Germline V gene lookup returns CDR1 SGHNT and CDR2 YENEEA. The CDR3 runs to 13 residues. V was shortened by 4 bases and J by 4 bases, with 7 bases between the two germline ends. The CDR3 region has the DNA TGTGCCAGCAGCTCCAGGGTCACCGGGGAGCTGTTTTTT. Translation: CASSSRVTGELFF. The variable domain in full, completed from reference TRBV11-3 and TRBJ2-2, reads EAGVVQSPRYKIIEKKQPVAFWCNPISGHNTLYWYLQNLGQGPELLIRYENEEAVDDSQLPKDRFSAERLKGVDSTLKIQPAELGDSAVYLCASSSRVTGELFFGEGSRLTVL.

The chain employs TRBV6-6 and TRBJ2-5, with D possibly being TRBD1 (5 bases). This CDR3 region has 13 residues. CDR1 is MNHNY and CDR2 is SVGAGI in the germline V gene (reference sequence). V shed 3 bases and J shed 3 bases, with 8 bases lying between them. CDR3 nucleotides: TGTGCCAGCAGTTATTCCAGGGAAGAGACCCAGTACTTC. This encodes CASSYSREETQYF.

The CDR3 DNA is TGTGCCAGCAGTTTAGGACAGGTCCCTTACAATGAGCAGTTCTTC. Its translation is CASSLGQVPYNEQFF. This chain joins TRBV27 and TRBJ2-1; 7 positions agree with TRBD1. Germline V gives CDR1 MNHEY, CDR2 SMNVEV (reference sequence). J lost 4 bases, V lost 2 bases, and 5 bases had no gene match. The CDR3 loop spans 15 amino acids.

V usage is TRBV14 and J usage is TRBJ2-7, with 8 bases that match TRBD1. The V gene end was trimmed by 2 bases and the J gene end by 6 bases; junction bases not matched to a gene: 6. This CDR3 region has 14 residues. Germline V gene sequence: CDR1 SGHDN, CDR2 FVKESK. CDR3 amino acids: CASSQSGQGSEQYF. In nucleotides, the CDR3 is TGTGCCAGCAGCCAATCCGGACAGGGTAGCGAGCAGTACTTC.

The chain has TRBV4-1 and TRBJ2-5; 10 positions agree with TRBD2. This CDR3 contains 16 residues. V lost 4 bases and J lost 2; bases outside the gene matches: 7. Germline V gives CDR1 MGHRA, CDR2 YSYEKL. CDR3 nucleotides: TGCGCCAGCAGCCTGGGGACTAGCGATAAGCAAGAGACCCAGTACTTC. It codes for CASSLGTSDKQETQYF.

This chain uses TRBV7-9 with TRBJ2-1; D perhaps matches TRBD1 (5 bases). The CDR3 loop spans 13 amino acids. Germline V gene data show CDR1 as SEHNR and CDR2 as FQNEAQ (reference sequence). V was clipped by 8 bases and J by 10 bases, with 18 bases between them. The CDR3 region is CASGLRGLDEQFF. CDR3 sequence (DNA): TGTGCCAGCGGTTTAAGGGGATTAGACGAGCAGTTCTTC.

The rearrangement uses TRBV9 and TRBJ1-1; a possible D gene is TRBD1 (6 bases). CDR1 and CDR2 from the germline V gene are SGDLS and YYNGEE. V was pared by 4 bases and J by 4 bases, with 17 bases between. The CDR3 runs 15 residues. CDR3 residues: CASSPPTGIGTEAFF. The CDR3, as DNA: TGTGCCAGCAGCCCTCCCACAGGGATAGGCACTGAAGCTTTCTTT.

The chain uses TRBV7-9 and TRBJ1-1, with TRBD1 as a possible D gene (5 bases). The CDR3 has 14 residues. Germline V lookup: CDR1 SEHNR, CDR2 FQNEAQ (reference sequence). Trimming left V 2 bases short and J 1 base short, with 8 bases between. CDR3 nucleotides: TGTGCCAGCAGCTTACAGGGTAAGAACACTGAAGCTTTCTTT. Protein: CASSLQGKNTEAFF.

The CDR3, as DNA: TGTGCCATCAGTGGTTCCGGGACTAGCGGGGGCCAATTCACCTACGAGCAGTACTTC. This codes for CAISGSGTSGGQFTYEQYF. V gene TRBV10-3 combines with J gene TRBJ2-7; 14 positions agree with TRBD2. Trimming took 4 bases from V and 2 from J; bases not matched to a gene: 13. Germline values: CDR1 ENHRY, CDR2 SYGVKD. This CDR3 comprises 19 residues.

This sequence joins TRBV7-2 and TRBJ2-1, with TRBD2 as a possible D gene (6 bases). Trimming cost V 6 bases and J 8 bases, with 11 bases left between them. The CDR3 runs to 12 residues. CDR1 and CDR2 from the germline V gene are SGHTA and FQGNSA. The CDR3 loop is CASRHPGDEQFF. The CDR3 DNA reads as TGTGCCAGCAGACACCCGGGGGATGAGCAGTTCTTC.

CDR3: CASSARQGTNTGELFF. The CDR3 nucleotides read TGTGCCAGCAGCGCTCGACAGGGCACGAACACCGGGGAGCTGTTTTTT. The rearrangement uses TRBV5-4 and TRBJ2-2; 7 nucleotides align to TRBD1. Germline loops: CDR1 SGHNT, CDR2 YYREEE (reference sequence). This CDR3 is 16 amino acids long. Unmatched junction bases numbered 6, after V lost 4 bases and J lost 0 bases.

The CDR3 nucleotides are TGTGCCAGTAACAAGGGGAAGGGGGATAATTCACCCCTCCACTTT. Translating it yields CASNKGKGDNSPLHF. The gene calls are TRBV19 and TRBJ1-6, with D perhaps matching TRBD1 (6 bases). CDR3 length: 15 amino acids. The V end lost 7 bases, the J end lost 5 bases, and 15 bases lay between the germline ends. Germline V lookup: CDR1 LNHDA, CDR2 SQIVND (reference sequence).